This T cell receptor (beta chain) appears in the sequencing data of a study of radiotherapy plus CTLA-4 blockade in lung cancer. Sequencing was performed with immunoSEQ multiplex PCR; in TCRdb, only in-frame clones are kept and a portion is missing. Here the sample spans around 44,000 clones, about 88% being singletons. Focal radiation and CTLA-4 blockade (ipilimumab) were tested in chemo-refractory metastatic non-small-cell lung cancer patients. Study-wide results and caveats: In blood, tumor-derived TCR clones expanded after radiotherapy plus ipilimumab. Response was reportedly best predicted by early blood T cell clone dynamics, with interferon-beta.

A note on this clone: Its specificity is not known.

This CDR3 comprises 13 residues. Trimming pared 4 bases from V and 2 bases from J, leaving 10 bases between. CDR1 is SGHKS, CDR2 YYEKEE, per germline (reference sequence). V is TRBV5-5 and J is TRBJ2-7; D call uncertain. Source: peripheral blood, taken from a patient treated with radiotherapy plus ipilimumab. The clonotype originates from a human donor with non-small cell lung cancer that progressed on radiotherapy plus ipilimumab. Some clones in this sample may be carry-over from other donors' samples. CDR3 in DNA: TGTGCCAGCAGCCCAAATACAGCCTACGAGCAGTACTTC. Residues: CASSPNTAYEQYF.